The rows below give T cell receptor beta chains drawn from one sample of a study of CD8 T cells in Susac syndrome. TCRdb passed the immunoSEQ multiplex PCR reads through MiXCR, listing each CDR3 protein once. Here the sample spans around 110,000 distinct CDR3 sequences, 96% being singletons. Source material: CD4+ T cells from PBMCs. The receptor set was obtained from a human donor with Susac syndrome. Each CDR3 is given with its conserved first and last residue. D genes are given only for firm matches.

cdr3_length,d_call,v_call,j_call,cdr3_nt,cdr3_aa
16,TRBD1,TRBV30,TRBJ1-5,TGTGCCTGGAAAGGGGGCAGGGGTTATAGCAATCAGCCCCAGCATTTT,CAWKGGRGYSNQPQHF
14,TRBD2,TRBV28,TRBJ2-1,TGTGCCAGCAGCAGGACGGGACTAGCTGCTGAGCAGTTCTTC,CASSRTGLAAEQFF
12,NA,TRBV2,TRBJ1-3,TGTGCCAGCAGTGATCAAGGAAACACCATATATTTT,CASSDQGNTIYF
13,NA,TRBV10-3,TRBJ2-5,TGTGCCATCAGTGAGTCCCTCCAAGAGACCCAGTACTTC,CAISESLQETQYF
15,TRBD1,TRBV27,TRBJ1-5,TGTGCCAGCAGGGGCACAGGGGGCGGCAATCAGCCCCAGCATTTT,CASRGTGGGNQPQHF
14,NA,TRBV30,TRBJ2-6,TGTGCCTCCACCCTAGGGTCAGGGGCCAACGTCCTGACTTTC,CASTLGSGANVLTF
12,NA,TRBV29-1,TRBJ1-1,TGCAGCGGCCAGGGAGGGAACACTGAAGCTTTCTTT,CSGQGGNTEAFF
14,NA,TRBV20-1,TRBJ1-2,TGCAGTGCCCCCAGGGGAGAGCTGAACTATGGCTACACCTTC,CSAPRGELNYGYTF
15,TRBD2,TRBV29-1,TRBJ2-3,TGCAGCGTCGACGGACTAGCGGGATCCACAGATACGCAGTATTTT,CSVDGLAGSTDTQYF
14,TRBD1,TRBV28,TRBJ2-2,TGTGCCAGCAGCTGGGACAGGGGGAGCGGGGAGCTGTTTTTT,CASSWDRGSGELFF
12,NA,TRBV29-1,TRBJ2-1,TGCAGCGTTGAAGGGGGAGCAAAGGAGAGGTTCTTC,CSVEGGAKERFF
14,TRBD2,TRBV5-4,TRBJ2-7,TGTGCCAGCAGCTCAAAGCGGGGGGCCTACGAGCAGTACTTC,CASSSKRGAYEQYF
16,TRBD2,TRBV5-1,TRBJ2-1,TGCGCCAGCAGCTTTTCCGGGACTAGCGAGACAAATGAGCAGTTCTTC,CASSFSGTSETNEQFF
13,NA,TRBV20-1,TRBJ2-1,TGCAGTTACGTGGGGTTGGGCTACAATGAGCAGTTCTTC,CSYVGLGYNEQFF
15,TRBD1,TRBV20-1,TRBJ1-4,TGCAGTGCTTTCAAAAGGGGACAGACTAATGAAAAACTGTTTTTT,CSAFKRGQTNEKLFF
13,TRBD1,TRBV2,TRBJ1-2,TGTGCCAGCAGCCTGACAGGGCTCGATGGCTACACCTTC,CASSLTGLDGYTF
14,NA,TRBV5-1,TRBJ1-2,TGCGCCAGCAGCCACGAGACACCTTTCTATGGCTACACCTTC,CASSHETPFYGYTF